This passage covers 18 T cell receptor beta chains from one sample sequenced in a study of OX40 agonist ivuxolimab in advanced cancers. The protocol was immunoSEQ multiplex PCR, while the TCRdb copy is restricted to in-frame clones and leaves out a portion. Here the sample spans fewer than 80,000 clones, around 83% being singletons. The starting material was CD4+ or CD8+ T cells sorted from blood, obtained in a trial of the OX40 agonist ivuxolimab. The receptors shown here come from an adult with an advanced solid tumor such as melanoma, head and neck, liver or kidney cancer.

The V and J genes are TRBV19 and TRBJ1-1, with no clear D. V lost 5 bases, J lost 4 bases, and 20 bases lay in between. The CDR3 is 16 residues long. Germline CDR1 is LNHDA and CDR2 is SQIVND (reference sequence). Here the CDR3 reads CASSLVVGPHLTEAFF. Written as DNA, the CDR3 is TGTGCCAGTAGTCTTGTAGTGGGCCCCCATCTCACTGAAGCTTTCTTT.

The genes are TRBV7-2 and TRBJ1-1, with D tentatively TRBD1 (5 bases). Germline CDR1 SGHTA, CDR2 FQGNSA. The CDR3 totals 14 residues. V lost 5 bases and J 3 bases, leaving 13 bases between the germline ends. The CDR3 spells CASSLSLGDTEAFF. CDR3 DNA: TGTGCCAGCAGCCTCTCCTTGGGGGACACTGAAGCTTTCTTT.

This chain links TRBV19 with TRBJ2-5; D gene uncertain. V lost 1 base and J lost 3, with 6 bases in between. Germline assignment: CDR1 LNHDA and CDR2 SQIVND (reference sequence). The CDR3 runs to 13 residues. CDR3 sequence reads: CASSIVPKETQYF. The DNA for the CDR3 is TGTGCCAGTAGTATAGTTCCGAAAGAGACCCAGTACTTC.

The chain has TRBV2 and TRBJ2-1, with 8 bases fitting TRBD2. Trimming at V came to 8 bases and at J to 4 bases, leaving 7 bases not matched to a gene. The CDR3 runs 14 residues. Germline assignment: CDR1 SNHLY and CDR2 FYNNEI. The CDR3 sequence is CASRTGGLYNEQFF. For the CDR3, the DNA is TGTGCCAGCCGCACGGGGGGGCTGTACAATGAGCAGTTCTTC.

The genes are TRBV7-8 and TRBJ2-7, with D possibly TRBD2 on 5 matching bases. In germline, CDR1 is SGHVS, CDR2 FQNEAQ. Trimming removed 5 bases from V and 2 bases from J, with 19 bases in between. The CDR3 covers 16 residues. CDR3 loop: CASSRPTGNYTYEQYF. The CDR3 DNA reads TGTGCCAGCAGCCGACCCACGGGGAATTATACCTACGAGCAGTACTTC.

V usage is TRBV5-1 and J usage is TRBJ1-2; D is unresolved. The CDR3 sequence is 15 residues long. Germline CDR1 reads SGHRS; CDR2 reads YFSETQ. V was trimmed by 4 bases and J by 0 bases, leaving 13 bases between them. CDR3 amino acids: CASSTSTSTNYGYTF. Here the CDR3 DNA reads TGCGCCAGCAGCACCTCGACAAGCACTAACTATGGCTACACCTTC.

This chain connects TRBV7-9 to TRBJ2-2; TRBD1 matches at 12 bases. V shed 5 bases and J 6 bases; nucleotides not matched to a gene: 7. The CDR3 runs to 16 residues. Germline values: CDR1 SEHNR, CDR2 FQNEAQ (reference sequence). The CDR3 bases are TGTGCCAGCAGCCCAAGGGGGACAGGGGGCTCCGGGGAGCTGTTTTTT. Its translation: CASSPRGTGGSGELFF.

This sequence joins TRBV7-3 and TRBJ2-3; 8 nucleotides line up with TRBD2. Germline V gene sequence: CDR1 SGHTA, CDR2 FQGTGA. V lost 2 bases, J lost 1 base, and 8 bases stayed unmatched. The CDR3 has 17 amino acids. In DNA, the CDR3 is TGTGCCAGCAGCTTAGTCAAAGCGGGGGACGGCACAGATACGCAGTATTTT. Its translation is CASSLVKAGDGTDTQYF.

The V call is TRBV6-1, the J call TRBJ2-7; D tentatively fits TRBD1 or TRBD2 (5 bases each). The CDR3 contains 14 residues. The germline CDR1 and CDR2 sequences are MNHNS and SASEGT. V lost 4 bases, J lost 1 base, and 11 bases lay in between. This CDR3 reads CASSGRTLSYEQYF. The CDR3 bases are TGTGCCAGCAGTGGGAGGACACTGTCCTACGAGCAGTACTTC.

This clone was found once. The rearrangement joins TRBV6-5 to TRBJ2-3, with 7 bases that match TRBD2. This CDR3 contains 14 residues. Germline loops: CDR1 MNHEY, CDR2 SVGAGI. V dropped 5 bases and J dropped 4; count of bases not matched to a gene: 6. CDR3 loop: CASSRTTSSDTQYF. DNA for the CDR3: TGTGCCAGCAGTCGAACGACTAGCTCAGATACGCAGTATTTT.

This clone was picked up one time. The chain carries TRBV27 and TRBJ1-5; no reliable D call. V was trimmed by 2 bases and J by 4 bases, leaving 12 bases between them. Germline-derived CDR1 and CDR2 are MNHEY and SMNVEV (reference sequence). This CDR3 is 15 amino acids long. CDR3 region: CASSLEGGINQPQHF. The CDR3 DNA reads as TGTGCCAGCAGTTTAGAGGGTGGAATTAATCAGCCCCAGCATTTT.

V and J are TRBV4-3 and TRBJ1-6, with D uncertain. This CDR3 contains 15 residues. Trimming removed 1 base at V and 4 bases at J, with 8 bases between. CDR1 and CDR2 (germline): LGHNA, YSLEER. The DNA of the CDR3 is TGCGCCAGCAGCCAAGTTCACGGGTATAATTCACCCCTCCACTTT. This gives the protein CASSQVHGYNSPLHF.

The chain uses TRBV19 and TRBJ1-2, with D perhaps TRBD1 (6 bases). V was pared by 4 bases and J by 6 bases, with 15 bases between. The CDR3 covers 14 residues. Per germline, CDR1 LNHDA and CDR2 SQIVND (reference sequence). The CDR3: CASSRGNREDGYTF. DNA for the CDR3: TGTGCCAGTAGTAGGGGAAACAGGGAGGATGGCTACACCTTC.

CDR3 residues: CASSADRGGQPQHF. The CDR3 DNA is TGTGCCAGCAGCGCCGACAGGGGCGGTCAGCCCCAGCATTTT. The chain is built from TRBV2 and TRBJ1-5; the match to TRBD1 covers 8 bases. Trimming took 6 bases from V and 6 from J; bases not matched to a gene: 7. Germline V CDR1 and CDR2: SNHLY, FYNNEI. The CDR3 consists of 14 residues.

V and J are TRBV11-2 and TRBJ2-3, with a possible D match to TRBD1 (5 bases). The germline V and J ends were trimmed by 5 bases and 1 base, with 13 bases remaining between them. The CDR3 consists of 15 residues. Germline V gene sequence: CDR1 SGHAT, CDR2 FQNNGV. The CDR3: CASSSTGGGTDTQYF. CDR3 sequence (DNA): TGTGCCAGCAGCAGTACAGGTGGGGGCACAGATACGCAGTATTTT.

V is TRBV10-3 and J is TRBJ1-4; possibly TRBD1 for D (5 bases). Germline V lookup: CDR1 ENHRY, CDR2 SYGVKD. There are 16 residues in the CDR3. V was pared by 6 bases and J by 5 bases, with 19 bases between. The CDR3 DNA reads TGTGCCATCAGCGCACAGGTTCCAACCGCCAATGAAAAACTGTTTTTT. As protein: CAISAQVPTANEKLFF.

This rearrangement joins TRBV18 to TRBJ1-6; no clear D. CDR1 is KGHSH and CDR2 is LQKENI in the germline V gene. Trimming took off 1 base at V and 0 bases at J, with 22 bases between the two ends. This CDR3 region has 21 residues. In nucleotides, the CDR3 is TGTGCCAGCTCACCACGTACGACCCCTATTGGCGGGAGCTCCTATAATTCACCCCTCCACTTT. Encoded protein: CASSPRTTPIGGSSYNSPLHF.

This sequence joins TRBV19 and TRBJ1-5; 7 nucleotides agree with TRBD1. The CDR3 extends over 16 amino acids. V shed 6 bases, J shed 9 bases, and the junction held 17 bases outside the gene matches. Looked up from germline, CDR1 is LNHDA and CDR2 is SQIVND (reference sequence). CDR3 amino acids: CASRYTGVGGLLPQHF. CDR3 DNA sequence: TGTGCCAGTAGGTATACAGGGGTGGGTGGGCTATTGCCCCAGCATTTT.